This TCR beta chain was identified in a study of blood T cell repertoires in COVID-19. At the level of the study: Collection of acute and convalescent COVID-19 samples took place in the United States, Italy and Spain. Sources were T cells, B-cell-depleted T cells, or PBMCs; the material itself was cDNA or gDNA.

Original processing methods: Counts of nucleated cells, estimated from reference gene primer amplification, were obtained. Data came from immunoSEQ multiplex PCR; TCRdb stores just in-frame clones and leaves some out. Clone size and the V and J calls come from that table; the DNA yielded D and trimming. The sample contains roughly 300,000 clones, 83% of which appear only once. Per the germline V gene, CDR1 is LNHDA and CDR2 is SQIVND (reference sequence). The CDR3 length is 15 residues. The V gene end was trimmed by 6 bases and the J gene end by 4 bases; junction bases not matched to a gene: 10. The specimen sequenced was peripheral blood. The sequence derives from a woman between 45 and 65 years old with acute or convalescent COVID-19. The chain has TRBV19 and TRBJ2-7, with 9 bases that match TRBD1. The CDR3, as DNA: TGTGCCAGTAGAGATCCGGGACAGGGAACGTACGAGCAGTACTTC. Protein: CASRDPGQGTYEQYF.